This TCR beta chain was observed in a study of tumor-infiltrating lymphocytes in primary liver carcinoma (dated by TCRdb to about 2017). Some background on the complete study: Between late 2015 and March 2016, roughly 5 patients in China with histopathologically diagnosed primary liver carcinoma had their tumors surgically resected. The study combined TCRbeta repertoire sequencing, expression microarrays and whole-exome sequencing across five regions of each liver tumor, with adjacent normal tissue and blood. Of the five patients, three men and two women aged 30 to 69 years, four had hepatocellular carcinoma and one had combined HCC and intrahepatic cholangiocarcinoma. The five patients had tumors staged T1-T3 N0M0, with maximum diameters ranging from roughly 4 to 10 cm. Each sample produced about 3.5 to 7.13 million productive TCRbeta reads, and read depth showed no significant difference between tissue types. Reproducibility between technical replicate repertoires was high, with correlation coefficients above 0.95 and mean shared-clone rates about 0.9. A total of some 35 specimens from 5 patients went through TCRbeta repertoire sequencing, namely 25 tumor regions, 5 adjacent noncancerous liver tissues and 5 peripheral blood samples.

The paper's findings and limits, for the study overall: Bulk unsorted samples precluded comparing CD4+ and CD8+ T cell repertoires. Consistent with antigen-driven expansion, pairs of tumor regions showed higher repertoire overlap (mean around 36%) than either tumor-adjacent pairs (around 17%) or tumor-blood pairs (about 15%). The top 250 clones accounted for a significantly greater share of the repertoire in tumors than in blood (p = 0.039). Because sequencing covered only the TCR beta chain and unpaired alpha chains were not captured, true repertoire diversity is likely underestimated. With just a few patients in the study, the authors point out that the findings should be validated in a larger study.

Blood RNA was extracted from unsorted whole blood with TRIzol reagent; germline DNA came from the DNeasy Blood & Tissue kit. At the time of sampling, the patients were treatment-naive and had chronic HBV infection. Approximately 3.8 milliliters of peripheral blood were collected into K2EDTA tubes before surgery. A constant-region primer and ProtoScript II reverse transcriptase were used to reverse-transcribe TCRbeta-specific cDNA from around 480 ng total RNA. Three nested multiplex PCR rounds, following a slightly modified ARM-PCR procedure, were used to build the TCRbeta libraries. A final 25-cycle PCR with Deep VentR polymerase added sample barcodes and Illumina adapters. Before sequencing, amplicons of 200-500 bp were gel-purified using a QIAquick gel extraction kit. The TCRbeta amplicons were sequenced with 250-bp paired-end reads on an Illumina HiSeq 2500. In the authors' own workflow: To recover full CDR3 sequences, reads were quality-trimmed using Trimmomatic v0.33 and paired reads were then merged using FLASH v1.2.11. V, D and J germline segments were assigned to the rearranged TCRbeta sequences using MiGEC v1.2.1b. Clonotype statistics and Shannon-Wiener diversity indices were computed with VDJtools v1.0.0. To reduce sampling bias, subsequent analyses other than the diversity analysis used only the 250 most abundant clonotypes in each sample. TCRdb reran the public reads through fastp at Q25 and MiXCR, keeping productive beta chains. Each entry merges the rows of one CDR3 protein and shows their most common DNA and genes. The V and J calls here are based on TCRdb, not the publication. The sample table records around 170,000 distinct CDR3 sequences; roughly 60% of these occur just once. The ten biggest clones cover under 75% of the sample.

This clonotype came up once. Its antigen is not yet known. It has no much larger one-base neighbor in the sample; base qualities were not kept. One read amounts to weak evidence. The sequencing sample was made of peripheral blood. This clonotype was obtained from a man in his forties with primary liver carcinoma and hepatitis B virus infection.

CDR3 protein: CAISREADTQYF. The nucleotide sequence reads as follows: TGTGCCATCAGCCGAGAGGCAGATACGCAGTATTTT. The V and J genes are TRBV10-3 and TRBJ2-3; confidence is insufficient to name the D gene. The CDR1 and CDR2 encoded by the germline V gene are ENHRY and SYGVKD. The junction carries 8 bases between V and J, which are trimmed by 6 bases and 4 bases respectively. The CDR3 goes from the cysteine to the phenylalanine over 12 residues. The sequence is cut down to CDR3 DNA, 36 bases in frame from base 1.